This T cell receptor beta chain originates from a study of blood T cell repertoires in COVID-19. Study background: In each case, the material was cDNA or gDNA derived from T cells, B-cell-depleted T cells, or PBMCs.

The CDR3 loop spans 14 amino acids. Germline V CDR1 and CDR2: MNHEY, SVGAGI. V lost 8 bases and J lost 3, with 16 bases in between. Authors' processing steps: Reference gene primer amplification yielded estimated nucleated cell counts. Assay used: immunoSEQ multiplex PCR; TCRdb lists only in-frame clones, some missing. The DNA gave D and trimming, while V, J and clone size come from that table. The sample shows about 170,000 clones, 85% to 90% of them seen only once. The gene calls are TRBV6-5 and TRBJ2-5; D uncertain. The sample was peripheral blood. The TCR sequence derives from a woman of 80 years or more in a cohort sampled during active or convalescent COVID-19. The CDR3 nucleotides read TGTGCCAGCCTAGAGGCAGCATACAAAGAGACCCAGTACTTC. Its protein is CASLEAAYKETQYF.